Following are 10 T cell receptor beta chains from one sample sequenced in a study of lymphopenia after photon versus proton radiotherapy. Data came from immunoSEQ multiplex PCR; TCRdb stores just in-frame clones and leaves some out. The data contain 68,000 or so clones, under 95% of them singletons. The sequencing used peripheral blood, collected from a patient treated with photon-based radiotherapy. The receptors originated from a woman between 65 and 79 years old with pancreatic cancer.

V is TRBV19 and J is TRBJ1-2, with TRBD1 as a possible D gene (5 bases). V was shortened by 1 base and J by 8 bases, with 14 bases between the two germline ends. Looked up from germline, CDR1 is LNHDA and CDR2 is SQIVND (reference sequence). The CDR3 length is 14 residues. The DNA of the CDR3 is TGTGCCAGTAGTATAGCCCGGGACTACGGGGGCTACACCTTC. As protein: CASSIARDYGGYTF.

V gene TRBV7-2 combines with J gene TRBJ2-1, with TRBD1 as a possible D gene (5 bases). The CDR3 loop spans 12 amino acids. Looked up from germline, CDR1 is SGHTA and CDR2 is FQGNSA. V lost 4 bases to trimming and J lost 13 bases, with 14 bases between them. CDR3 DNA: TGTGCCAGCAGCTCAGGCGGACAAAGACAGTTCTTC. Translation: CASSSGGQRQFF.

This sequence joins TRBV6-5 and TRBJ1-2; 7 bases line up with TRBD1. Trimming cost V 4 bases and J 4 bases; bases outside gene matches: 6. CDR3 length: 14 residues. The germline CDR1 and CDR2 sequences are MNHEY and SVGAGI. CDR3 in amino acids: CASSSTGVVYGYTF. The CDR3 DNA reads as TGTGCCAGCAGTTCAACAGGGGTGGTCTATGGCTACACCTTC.

The chain joins TRBV7-9 to TRBJ2-2; D may be TRBD2 (6 bases). The length of the CDR3 is 14 residues. V lost 6 bases, J lost 7 bases, and 15 bases lay in between. The V gene's germline CDR1 is SEHNR and CDR2 FQNEAQ (reference sequence). The CDR3 spells CASSPSREHGELFF. The CDR3 DNA is TGTGCCAGCAGTCCTTCCCGGGAGCACGGGGAGCTGTTTTTT.

The J gene is TRBJ2-5, the V gene TRBV20-1, with D unresolved. V shed 3 bases and J shed 4 bases, with 3 bases lying between them. CDR1 and CDR2 (germline): DFQATT, SNEGSKA (reference sequence). There are 10 residues in the CDR3. Here the CDR3 reads CSASSETQYF. CDR3 DNA: TGCAGTGCTAGCTCAGAGACCCAGTACTTC.

There are a few counts of this clone. The chain uses TRBV11-2 and TRBJ2-1, with 12 bases identical to TRBD2. The V gene end was trimmed by 5 bases and the J gene end by 1 base; junction bases not matched to a gene: 9. CDR1 and CDR2 from the germline V gene are SGHAT and FQNNGV. The CDR3 is made up of 18 amino acids. The DNA for the CDR3 is TGTGCCAGCAGCCTAAGGACCACTAGCGGGAGGTCCTACAATGAGCAGTTCTTC. The encoded protein is CASSLRTTSGRSYNEQFF.

The chain joins TRBV7-9 to TRBJ2-1; 7 bases map to TRBD2. The CDR3 covers 13 residues. Trimming cost V 3 bases and J 6 bases; bases outside gene matches: 2. The germline gives CDR1 SEHNR, CDR2 FQNEAQ (reference sequence). The CDR3 here is CASSLSGGNEQFF. Here the CDR3 DNA reads TGTGCCAGCAGCTTGTCGGGGGGCAATGAGCAGTTCTTC.

V is TRBV9 and J is TRBJ2-7; TRBD1 agrees at 9 bases. Germline V gene data show CDR1 as SGDLS and CDR2 as YYNGEE. V gave up 0 bases and J gave up 2 bases; unmatched junction bases: 9. This CDR3 comprises 17 residues. CDR3 nucleotides: TGTGCCAGCAGCGTAGCCTCAGGGACAGGGTTCCCCTACGAGCAGTACTTC. Amino acid sequence: CASSVASGTGFPYEQYF.

This chain uses TRBV5-1 with TRBJ2-6; tentative D call: TRBD1 (6 bases). V was cut by 0 bases and J by 0 bases, with 13 bases left in between. The CDR3 is 18 residues long. Looked up from germline, CDR1 is SGHRS and CDR2 is YFSETQ. The chain's CDR3 is CASSLAGKGGSGANVLTF. The DNA of the CDR3 is TGCGCCAGCAGCTTGGCCGGGAAAGGGGGCTCTGGGGCCAACGTCCTGACTTTC.

V is TRBV7-8 and J is TRBJ2-1, with 7 bases matching TRBD1. The CDR3 contains 16 residues. Trimming removed 5 bases from V and 10 bases from J; junction bases left unmatched: 17. The germline V gene encodes CDR1 SGHVS and CDR2 FQNEAQ. CDR3 amino acids: CASSLFESKQGNEQFF. The CDR3 bases are TGTGCCAGCAGCCTGTTCGAGTCGAAACAGGGGAACGAGCAGTTCTTC.